This T cell receptor beta chain was recorded in a study of cytomegalovirus exposure and HLA in healthy donors. The PCR used 60 Vbeta and 13 Jbeta primers. Generated by immunoSEQ multiplex PCR, the TCRdb table keeps only in-frame clones and is missing some. Among about 140,000 clones, approximately 80% were seen once, and the ten largest hold about 2.9%. Concerning this clone itself: Its antigen is still unknown.

The CDR3 has 16 amino acids. Germline V lookup: CDR1 LNHDA, CDR2 SQIVND (reference sequence). Trimming cost V 9 bases and J 0 bases; bases outside gene matches: 10. Study observations and caveats: In a later analysis, the majority of CMV-associated beta chains seemingly showed HLA restriction. TCR beta V- and J-gene trimming, according to a later analysis, was linked to a missense DCLRE1C variant. A later analysis, which compared TCR beta chains of equal frequency, found the HLA-associated ones more clonally expanded. Later work associated fewer than 20,000 TCR beta sequences with HLA alleles at 0.05 false discovery rate.

Sequences were obtained from PBMCs. The receptor's source is a female donor in good health and CMV-seronegative. The chain carries TRBV19 and TRBJ1-5, with 8 nucleotides matching TRBD1. The CDR3 sequence: CASSPGQAFSNQPQHF. CDR3 nucleotide sequence: TGTGCCAGCTCTCCGGGACAGGCTTTTAGCAATCAGCCCCAGCATTTT.